These 28 T cell receptor beta chains came from one sample sequenced in a study of blood T cell repertoires in COVID-19. The table came from immunoSEQ multiplex PCR; TCRdb's copy has only in-frame clones and leaves some out. This sample has about 490,000 clones, with 70% to 90% found just once. Material: peripheral blood. All receptors come from a human donor in a cohort sampled during active COVID-19.

The J gene is TRBJ1-1, the V gene TRBV4-1; D gene uncertain. The germline gives CDR1 MGHRA, CDR2 YSYEKL. The CDR3 sequence is 13 residues long. Trimming pared 0 bases from V and 7 bases from J, leaving 9 bases between. CDR3 amino acids: CASSQEDGYEAFF. The CDR3 DNA reads as TGCGCCAGCAGCCAAGAAGACGGGTATGAAGCTTTCTTT.

The gene calls are TRBV6-5 and TRBJ1-2, with 7 bases that match TRBD1. Germline V CDR1 and CDR2: MNHEY, SVGAGI. The CDR3 contains 14 residues. V was clipped by 5 bases and J by 3 bases; unmatched bases: 6. In DNA form, the CDR3 reads TGTGCCAGCAGTCCCAGGGGGGCCTACTATGGCTACACCTTC. Protein: CASSPRGAYYGYTF.

The chain couples TRBV2 to TRBJ1-1; 7 nucleotides align to TRBD1. The CDR3 runs 14 residues. In germline, CDR1 is SNHLY, CDR2 FYNNEI. V was pared by 6 bases and J by 2 bases, with 6 bases of the junction left unmatched. CDR3 amino acids: CASRTQGVNTEAFF. The DNA for the CDR3 is TGTGCCAGCAGGACCCAGGGGGTAAACACTGAAGCTTTCTTT.

This clone has only one observation. This chain uses TRBV5-1 with TRBJ1-5, with a possible D match to TRBD1 (6 bases). V was pared by 1 base and J by 0 bases, with 8 bases between. Per the germline V gene, CDR1 is SGHRS and CDR2 is YFSETQ. This CDR3 contains 15 residues. The CDR3 sequence: CASSLSGDSNQPQHF. For the CDR3, the DNA is TGCGCCAGCAGCTTGTCAGGGGATAGCAATCAGCCCCAGCATTTT. The full variable domain, in which reference TRBV5-1 and TRBJ1-5 provide the parts outside the CDR3, is KAGVTQTPRYLIKTRGQQVTLSCSPISGHRSVSWYQQTPGQGLQFLFEYFSETQRNKGNFPGRFSGRQFSNSRSEMNVSTLELGDSALYLCASSLSGDSNQPQHFGDGTRLSIL.

As for this clone: This CDR3 is also generated by other DNA sequences in the sample. The chain recombines TRBV7-3 with TRBJ1-1; D remains ambiguous. CDR1 is SGHTA and CDR2 is FQGTGA in the germline V gene. Trimming removed 5 bases from V and 1 base from J, with 8 bases in between. The CDR3 covers 13 residues. The CDR3 sequence: CASSRGRNTEAFF. The CDR3 nucleotides read TGTGCCAGCAGCCGCGGGAGGAACACTGAAGCTTTCTTT.

The chain joins TRBV5-1 to TRBJ1-4; TRBD1 agrees at 7 bases. The CDR3 has 16 amino acids. The germline gives CDR1 SGHRS, CDR2 YFSETQ. With V trimmed by 4 bases and J by 4 bases, 10 bases remained unmatched. CDR3 bases: TGCGCCAGCAGCGTTACCGGGACAGTGATTAATGAAAAACTGTTTTTT. It codes for CASSVTGTVINEKLFF.

This sequence joins TRBV6-5 and TRBJ2-3, with 7 bases matching TRBD2. This CDR3 spans 11 amino acids. Germline CDR1 reads MNHEY; CDR2 reads SVGAGI. Germline trimming cut 8 bases from V and 10 bases from J; bases unmatched to any gene: 6. The CDR3 sequence is CASGGTTSQYF. CDR3 in DNA: TGTGCCAGCGGGGGGACTACGTCGCAGTATTTT.

V and J are TRBV5-1 and TRBJ1-5; 7 positions match TRBD1. Per germline, CDR1 SGHRS and CDR2 YFSETQ. This CDR3 is built from 16 residues. Trimming at V came to 3 bases and at J to 4 bases, leaving 10 bases not matched to a gene. The DNA of the CDR3 is TGCGCCAGCAGCTGGACCCCGGGACAGTTTAATCAGCCCCAGCATTTT. Translated: CASSWTPGQFNQPQHF. The variable domain in full, with the rest retrieved from reference TRBV5-1 and TRBJ1-5, is KAGVTQTPRYLIKTRGQQVTLSCSPISGHRSVSWYQQTPGQGLQFLFEYFSETQRNKGNFPGRFSGRQFSNSRSEMNVSTLELGDSALYLCASSWTPGQFNQPQHFGDGTRLSIL.

The chain employs TRBV15 and TRBJ2-3; maybe TRBD2 (6 bases). The CDR3 contains 14 residues. The V gene lost 1 base and the J gene lost 4 bases, with 9 bases spanning the gap. CDR1 and CDR2 from the germline V gene are LNHNV and YYDKDF (reference sequence). The CDR3 coding sequence is TGTGCCACCAGCAGAGGGGGAGGTCCAGATACGCAGTATTTT. Encoded protein: CATSRGGGPDTQYF.

V usage is TRBV18 and J usage is TRBJ1-4; D unresolved. V lost 1 base and J lost 8, with 8 bases in between. CDR3 length: 13 amino acids. Germline V lookup: CDR1 KGHSH, CDR2 LQKENI. The CDR3 spells CASSPRADEKLFF. The CDR3 DNA reads as TGTGCCAGCTCACCACGGGCAGACGAAAAACTGTTTTTT.

The chain employs TRBV3-1 (or the pseudogene TRBV3-2) and TRBJ2-3, with 14 bases aligning to TRBD2. Germline CDR1 is LGHDT and CDR2 is YNNKEL (reference sequence). The CDR3 runs to 16 residues. Trimming took 4 bases from V and 4 from J; bases not matched to a gene: 4. The CDR3 DNA is TGTGCCAGCAGCCTAGGGACTAGCGGGAGATCAGATACGCAGTATTTT. This codes for CASSLGTSGRSDTQYF.

The chain links TRBV5-6 to TRBJ2-7; TRBD2 matches 11 bases. The CDR3 contains 18 residues. Germline V lookup: CDR1 SGHDT, CDR2 YYEEEE. With V trimmed by 0 bases and J by 4 bases, 12 bases remained unmatched. The CDR3 spells CASSLAHKVAGGRYEQYF. DNA of the CDR3: TGTGCCAGCAGCTTGGCCCATAAAGTAGCGGGAGGGCGGTACGAGCAGTACTTC.

The genes are TRBV7-3 and TRBJ2-1; D is uncertain. Trimming left V 5 bases short and J 0 bases short, with 11 bases between. Germline CDR1 is SGHTA and CDR2 is FQGTGA. The CDR3 totals 15 residues. The chain's CDR3 is CASSRRPSSYNEQFF. The CDR3 DNA reads TGTGCCAGCAGCCGAAGGCCTAGCTCCTACAATGAGCAGTTCTTC.

V is TRBV29-1 and J is TRBJ1-2, with D unclear. CDR3 length equals 14 residues. V shed 6 bases and J shed 4 bases, with 18 bases lying between them. Germline CDR1 and CDR2: SQVTM and ANQGSEA. The CDR3 sequence: CSVIRPIPVYGYTF. The CDR3 DNA follows: TGCAGCGTAATCAGGCCGATCCCCGTCTATGGCTACACCTTC.

The gene calls are TRBV7-9 and TRBJ1-3; no clear D. Trimming removed 5 bases from V and 0 bases from J, with 14 bases in between. From germline, CDR1 is SEHNR and CDR2 FQNEAQ (reference sequence). This CDR3 contains 16 residues. This CDR3 is CASSPPGRSSGNTIYF. The CDR3 DNA reads as TGTGCCAGCAGCCCACCGGGGAGGAGCTCTGGAAACACCATATATTTT.

This clone was observed once. The V gene is TRBV11-2, the J gene TRBJ2-6; D is possibly TRBD2 (6 bases). Per the germline V gene, CDR1 is SGHAT and CDR2 is FQNNGV. The V end was cut by 4 bases, the J end by 2 bases, with 9 bases between. The CDR3 contains 15 residues. The CDR3 sequence: CASSSWEAGANVLTF. The CDR3 bases are TGTGCCAGCAGCTCCTGGGAGGCTGGGGCCAACGTCCTGACTTTC. Looking up the rest from reference TRBV11-2 and TRBJ2-6 gives the full variable domain: EAGVAQSPRYKIIEKRQSVAFWCNPISGHATLYWYQQILGQGPKLLIQFQNNGVVDDSQLPKDRFSAERLKGVDSTLKIQPAKLEDSAVYLCASSSWEAGANVLTFGAGSRLTVL.

CDR3 amino acids: CASSLATSGLRGEQFF. The CDR3 DNA sequence: TGTGCCAGCAGCTTGGCGACTAGCGGGCTCAGGGGTGAGCAGTTCTTC. The chain has TRBV5-8 and TRBJ2-1; 10 nucleotides match TRBD2. V was pared by 0 bases and J by 9 bases, with 9 bases of the junction left unmatched. The CDR3 totals 16 residues. The V gene's germline CDR1 is SGHTS and CDR2 YDEGEE.

The chain recombines TRBV6-1 with TRBJ1-2; TRBD1 agrees at 7 bases. V trimming: 2 bases; J trimming: 4 bases; junction bases outside the gene matches: 13. Germline V lookup: CDR1 MNHNS, CDR2 SASEGT. CDR3 length equals 17 residues. CDR3 sequence: CASSELGDRFSGYGYTF. CDR3 in DNA: TGTGCCAGCAGTGAATTAGGGGACAGATTTTCAGGCTATGGCTACACCTTC.

The gene calls are TRBV5-8 and TRBJ2-5, with a weak D call TRBD1 (5 bases). From germline, CDR1 is SGHTS and CDR2 YDEGEE. This CDR3 spans 16 amino acids. Trimming took off 0 bases at V and 3 bases at J, with 15 bases between the two ends. CDR3 bases: TGTGCCAGCAGCTTGGAGGGCAGGGTTGTAGAAGAGACCCAGTACTTC. Its protein is CASSLEGRVVEETQYF.

J is TRBJ2-3 and V is TRBV24-1; the D gene is possibly TRBD2 (5 bases). This CDR3 contains 14 residues. Per the germline V gene, CDR1 is KGHDR and CDR2 is SFDVKD. V was cut by 4 bases and J by 3 bases, with 10 bases left in between. As DNA, the CDR3 is TGTGCCACCAGTGAGGCTAGCACTACAGATACGCAGTATTTT. It translates to CATSEASTTDTQYF.

The chain employs TRBV6-1 and TRBJ2-6; 9 bases are shared with TRBD1. This CDR3 spans 18 amino acids. J lost 1 base, V lost 3 bases, and 7 bases had no gene match. Germline V gene lookup returns CDR1 MNHNS and CDR2 SASEGT. CDR3 DNA: TGTGCCAGCAGTGAGTCTTTCGGACAGGGGTCTGGGGCCAACGTCCTGACTTTC. It translates to CASSESFGQGSGANVLTF.

The chain combines TRBV6-1 with TRBJ2-7; TRBD2 agrees at 14 bases. The junction had 8 bases not matched to a gene; V was cut back by 2 bases and J by 5 bases. Looked up from germline, CDR1 is MNHNS and CDR2 is SASEGT. The CDR3 runs 17 residues. CDR3 sequence reads: CASSERGLAGVTNEQYF. The CDR3 region has the DNA TGTGCCAGCAGTGAACGGGGACTAGCGGGAGTTACGAACGAGCAGTACTTC.

The chain couples TRBV28 to TRBJ1-1; D unclear. The ends were cut back, 8 bases at V and 1 base at J, with 14 bases in the middle. CDR3 length: 14 residues. CDR1 and CDR2 from the germline V gene are MDHEN and SYDVKM. The CDR3 DNA sequence: TGTGCCAGCGAGGGTGCAGTTGGGAACACTGAAGCTTTCTTT. This gives the protein CASEGAVGNTEAFF.

The CDR3 DNA reads as TGTGCCAGCAGCCAAGAACAGGGAATCTATGGCTACACCTTC. The encoded protein is CASSQEQGIYGYTF. The chain is built from TRBV5-6 and TRBJ1-2; perhaps TRBD1 as D (6 bases). CDR3 length: 14 amino acids. Germline assignment: CDR1 SGHDT and CDR2 YYEEEE. The V end lost 4 bases, the J end lost 4 bases, and 14 bases lay between the germline ends. Supplemented by reference TRBV5-6 and TRBJ1-2, the full variable domain reads DAGVTQSPTHLIKTRGQQVTLRCSPKSGHDTVSWYQQALGQGPQFIFQYYEEEERQRGNFPDRFSGHQFPNYSSELNVNALLLGDSALYLCASSQEQGIYGYTFGSGTRLTVV.

On this clone: This sample also contains other DNA sequences that code for the same CDR3. The chain joins TRBV6-2 or TRBV6-3 to TRBJ1-2, with D hard to call. Germline V gene data show CDR1 as MNHEY and CDR2 as SVGEGT. V was pared by 0 bases and J by 2 bases, with 10 bases between. This CDR3 is built from 15 residues. CDR3 sequence (DNA): TGTGCCAGCAGTTACTCGCGACAAGGAAACTATGGCTACACCTTC. Translating gives CASSYSRQGNYGYTF.

The rearrangement uses TRBV11-2 and TRBJ2-7, with D perhaps matching TRBD2 (6 bases). Trimming removed 4 bases at V and 4 bases at J, with 20 bases between. The CDR3 is 16 residues long. Germline V gives CDR1 SGHAT, CDR2 FQNNGV. This chain's CDR3 is CASSSIPGLRLYEQYF. In DNA, the CDR3 is TGTGCCAGCAGCTCGATACCGGGACTTCGATTATACGAGCAGTACTTC.

The chain has TRBV9 and TRBJ2-1, with 16 nucleotides matching TRBD2. This CDR3 region has 19 residues. CDR1 is SGDLS, CDR2 YYNGEE, per germline. The ends lost 3 bases at V and 0 bases at J; junction bases unmatched: 6. CDR3 residues: CASSGAGTSGRASYNEQFF. The CDR3 coding sequence is TGTGCCAGCAGCGGAGCCGGGACTAGCGGGAGGGCCTCCTACAATGAGCAGTTCTTC.

The J gene is TRBJ2-1, the V gene TRBV30; TRBD2 might be the D (5 bases). Germline V gene sequence: CDR1 GTSNPN, CDR2 SVGIG (reference sequence). This CDR3 contains 12 residues. Here the CDR3 DNA reads TGTGCAAAAGCGGAGACGTACAATGAGCAGTTCTTC. Its protein is CAKAETYNEQFF.